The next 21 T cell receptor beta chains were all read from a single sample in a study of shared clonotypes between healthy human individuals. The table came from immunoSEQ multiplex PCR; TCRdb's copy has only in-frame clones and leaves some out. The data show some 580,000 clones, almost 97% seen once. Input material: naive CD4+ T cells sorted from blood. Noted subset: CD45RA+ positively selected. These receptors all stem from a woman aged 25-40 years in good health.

The CDR3 nucleotides read TGTGCCAGCAGCAGGGGACTAGCGGGAGGGCCGGGGAATGAGCAGTTCTTC. Protein sequence: CASSRGLAGGPGNEQFF. The chain employs TRBV5-4 and TRBJ2-1; 16 bases align to TRBD2. Trimming took 4 bases from V and 7 from J; bases not matched to a gene: 8. CDR3 length: 17 amino acids. In germline, CDR1 is SGHNT, CDR2 YYREEE (reference sequence).

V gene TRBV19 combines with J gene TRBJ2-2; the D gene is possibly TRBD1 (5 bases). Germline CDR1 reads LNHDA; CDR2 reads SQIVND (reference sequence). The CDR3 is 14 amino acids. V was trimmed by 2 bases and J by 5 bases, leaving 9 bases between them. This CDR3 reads CASSIMAGTGELFF. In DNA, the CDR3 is TGTGCCAGTAGTATAATGGCAGGGACCGGGGAGCTGTTTTTT. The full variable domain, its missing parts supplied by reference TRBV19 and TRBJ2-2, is DGGITQSPKYLFRKEGQNVTLSCEQNLNHDAMYWYRQDPGQGLRLIYYSQIVNDFQKGDIAEGYSVSREKKESFPLTVTSAQKNPTAFYLCASSIMAGTGELFFGEGSRLTVL.

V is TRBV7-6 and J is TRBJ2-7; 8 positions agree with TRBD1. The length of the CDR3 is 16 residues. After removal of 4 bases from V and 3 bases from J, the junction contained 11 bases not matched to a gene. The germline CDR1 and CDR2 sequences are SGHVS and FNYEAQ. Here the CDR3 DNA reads TGTGCCAGCAGCTATAAACCGGGACAGGTAATCTACGAGCAGTACTTC. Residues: CASSYKPGQVIYEQYF. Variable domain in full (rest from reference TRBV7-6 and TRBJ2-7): GAGVSQSPRYKVTKRGQDVALRCDPISGHVSLYWYRQALGQGPEFLTYFNYEAQQDKSGLPNDRFSAERPEGSISTLTIQRTEQRDSAMYRCASSYKPGQVIYEQYFGPGTRLTVT.

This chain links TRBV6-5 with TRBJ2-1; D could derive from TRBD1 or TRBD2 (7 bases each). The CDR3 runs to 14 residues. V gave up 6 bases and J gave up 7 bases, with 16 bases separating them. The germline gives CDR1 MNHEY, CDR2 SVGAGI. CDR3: CASRPPGGGNEQFF. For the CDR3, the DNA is TGTGCCAGCAGACCCCCAGGGGGGGGAAATGAGCAGTTCTTC.

CDR3 coding DNA: TGCGCCAGCAGCTTGGCAGGGCTTAGGGACGAGCAGTACTTC. Residues: CASSLAGLRDEQYF. This chain connects TRBV5-1 to TRBJ2-7, with a weak D call TRBD1 (5 bases). This CDR3 has 14 residues. V lost 0 bases, J lost 5 bases, and 12 bases lay in between. CDR1 is SGHRS, CDR2 YFSETQ, per germline.

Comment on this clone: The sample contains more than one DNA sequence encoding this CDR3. CDR3 in amino acids: CASSGETQYF. DNA for the CDR3: TGTGCCAGCAGCGGGGAGACCCAGTACTTC. The chain employs TRBV9 and TRBJ2-5; D remains unclear. This CDR3 has 10 amino acids. V lost 3 bases and J 5 bases, leaving 2 bases between the germline ends. Germline loops: CDR1 SGDLS, CDR2 YYNGEE.

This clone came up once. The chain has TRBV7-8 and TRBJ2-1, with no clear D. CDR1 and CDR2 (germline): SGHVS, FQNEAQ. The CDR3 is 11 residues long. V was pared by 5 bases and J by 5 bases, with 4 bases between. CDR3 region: CASSKHNEQFF. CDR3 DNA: TGTGCCAGCAGCAAACACAATGAGCAGTTCTTC.

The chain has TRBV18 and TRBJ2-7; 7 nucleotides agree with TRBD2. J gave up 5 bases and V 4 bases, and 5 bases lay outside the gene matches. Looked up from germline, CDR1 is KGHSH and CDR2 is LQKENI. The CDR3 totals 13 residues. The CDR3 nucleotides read TGTGCCAGCTCACTCATGGGGGGGGACGAGCAGTACTTC. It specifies CASSLMGGDEQYF. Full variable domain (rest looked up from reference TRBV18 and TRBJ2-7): NAGVMQNPRHLVRRRGQEARLRCSPMKGHSHVYWYRQLPEEGLKFMVYLQKENIIDESGMPKERFSAEFPKEGPSILRIQQVVRGDSAAYFCASSLMGGDEQYFGPGTRLTVT.

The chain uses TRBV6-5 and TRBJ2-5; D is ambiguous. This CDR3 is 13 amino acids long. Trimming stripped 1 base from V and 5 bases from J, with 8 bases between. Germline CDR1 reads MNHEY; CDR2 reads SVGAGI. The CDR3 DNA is TGTGCCAGCAGTTACTATCTCGGGGAGACCCAGTACTTC. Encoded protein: CASSYYLGETQYF.

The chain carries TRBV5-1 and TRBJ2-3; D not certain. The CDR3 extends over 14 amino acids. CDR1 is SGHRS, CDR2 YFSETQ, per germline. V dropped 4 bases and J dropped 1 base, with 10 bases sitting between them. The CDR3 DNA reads TGCGCCAGCAGCCCCTTAAGCGGCACAGATACGCAGTATTTT. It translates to CASSPLSGTDTQYF.

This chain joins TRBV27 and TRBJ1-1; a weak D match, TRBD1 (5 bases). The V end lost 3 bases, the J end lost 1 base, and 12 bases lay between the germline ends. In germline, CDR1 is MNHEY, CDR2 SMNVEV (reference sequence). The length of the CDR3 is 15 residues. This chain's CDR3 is CASSLPPGQNTEAFF. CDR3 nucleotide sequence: TGTGCCAGCAGTTTGCCCCCCGGACAGAACACTGAAGCTTTCTTT.

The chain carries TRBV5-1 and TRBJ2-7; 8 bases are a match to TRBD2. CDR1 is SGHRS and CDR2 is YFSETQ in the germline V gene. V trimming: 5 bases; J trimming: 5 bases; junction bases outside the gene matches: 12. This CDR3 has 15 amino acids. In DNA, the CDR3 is TGCGCCAGCAGGTCCCGCCAGCGGGAGAGGGACGAGCAGTACTTC. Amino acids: CASRSRQRERDEQYF. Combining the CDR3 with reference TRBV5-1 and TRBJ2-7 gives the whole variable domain KAGVTQTPRYLIKTRGQQVTLSCSPISGHRSVSWYQQTPGQGLQFLFEYFSETQRNKGNFPGRFSGRQFSNSRSEMNVSTLELGDSALYLCASRSRQRERDEQYFGPGTRLTVT.

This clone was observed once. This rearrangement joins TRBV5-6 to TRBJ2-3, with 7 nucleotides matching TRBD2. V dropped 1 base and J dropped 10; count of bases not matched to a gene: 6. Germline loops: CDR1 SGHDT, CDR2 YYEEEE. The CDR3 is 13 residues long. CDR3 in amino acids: CASSLPLASPQYF. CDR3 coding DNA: TGTGCCAGCAGCTTGCCACTAGCGTCCCCGCAGTATTTT. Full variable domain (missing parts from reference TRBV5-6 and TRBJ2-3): DAGVTQSPTHLIKTRGQQVTLRCSPKSGHDTVSWYQQALGQGPQFIFQYYEEEERQRGNFPDRFSGHQFPNYSSELNVNALLLGDSALYLCASSLPLASPQYFGPGTRLTVL.

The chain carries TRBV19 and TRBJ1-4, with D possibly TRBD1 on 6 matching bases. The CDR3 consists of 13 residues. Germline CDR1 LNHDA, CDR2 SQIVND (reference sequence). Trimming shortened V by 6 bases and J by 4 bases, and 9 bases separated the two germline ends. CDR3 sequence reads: CASSRGRNEKLFF. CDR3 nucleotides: TGTGCCAGTAGCAGGGGACGTAATGAAAAACTGTTTTTT.

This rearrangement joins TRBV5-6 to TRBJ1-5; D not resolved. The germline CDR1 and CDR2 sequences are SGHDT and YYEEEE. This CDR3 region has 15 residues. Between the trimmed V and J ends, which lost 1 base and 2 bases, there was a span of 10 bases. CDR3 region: CASSLSSGGNQPQHF. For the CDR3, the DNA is TGTGCCAGCAGCTTGAGTTCTGGGGGCAATCAGCCCCAGCATTTT.

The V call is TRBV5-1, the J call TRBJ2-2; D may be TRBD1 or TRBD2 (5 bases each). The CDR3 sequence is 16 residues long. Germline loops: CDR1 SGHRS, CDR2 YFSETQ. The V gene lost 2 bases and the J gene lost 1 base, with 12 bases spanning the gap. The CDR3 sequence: CASSFRGTQNTGELFF. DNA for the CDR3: TGCGCCAGCAGCTTTCGGGGCACCCAGAACACCGGGGAGCTGTTTTTT.

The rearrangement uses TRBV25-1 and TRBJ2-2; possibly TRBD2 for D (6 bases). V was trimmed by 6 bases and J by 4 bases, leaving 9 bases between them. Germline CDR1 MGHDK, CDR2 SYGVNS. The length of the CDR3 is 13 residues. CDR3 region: CASSRAGTGELFF. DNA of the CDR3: TGTGCCAGCAGCCGAGCGGGCACCGGGGAGCTGTTTTTT.

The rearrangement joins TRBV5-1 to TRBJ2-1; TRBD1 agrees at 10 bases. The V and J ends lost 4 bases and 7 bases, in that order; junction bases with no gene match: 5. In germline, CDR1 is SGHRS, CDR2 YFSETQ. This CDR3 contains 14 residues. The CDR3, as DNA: TGCGCCAGCAGCAAAGGGACAGGGGTGAATGAGCAGTTCTTC. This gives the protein CASSKGTGVNEQFF.

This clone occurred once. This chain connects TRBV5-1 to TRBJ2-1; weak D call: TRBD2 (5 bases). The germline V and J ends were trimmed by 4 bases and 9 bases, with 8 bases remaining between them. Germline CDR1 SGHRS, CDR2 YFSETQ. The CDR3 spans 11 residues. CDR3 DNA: TGCGCCAGCAGCAGTACTAGTGAGCAGTTCTTC. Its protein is CASSSTSEQFF.

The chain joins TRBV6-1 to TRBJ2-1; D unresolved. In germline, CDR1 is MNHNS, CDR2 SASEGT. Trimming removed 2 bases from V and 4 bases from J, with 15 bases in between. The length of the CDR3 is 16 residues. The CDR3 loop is CASSESTLGPYNEQFF. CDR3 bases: TGTGCCAGCAGTGAATCTACGTTAGGCCCATACAATGAGCAGTTCTTC.

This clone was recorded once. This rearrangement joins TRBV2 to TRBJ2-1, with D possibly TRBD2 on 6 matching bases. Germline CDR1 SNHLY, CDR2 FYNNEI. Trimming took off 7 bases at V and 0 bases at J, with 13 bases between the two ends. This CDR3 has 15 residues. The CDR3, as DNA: TGTGCCAGCAACGAACTAGCCCCCTCCTACAATGAGCAGTTCTTC. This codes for CASNELAPSYNEQFF. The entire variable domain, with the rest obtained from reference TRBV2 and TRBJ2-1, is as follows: EPEVTQTPSHQVTQMGQEVILRCVPISNHLYFYWYRQILGQKVEFLVSFYNNEISEKSEIFDDQFSVERPDGSNFTLKIRSTKLEDSAMYFCASNELAPSYNEQFFGPGTRLTVL.